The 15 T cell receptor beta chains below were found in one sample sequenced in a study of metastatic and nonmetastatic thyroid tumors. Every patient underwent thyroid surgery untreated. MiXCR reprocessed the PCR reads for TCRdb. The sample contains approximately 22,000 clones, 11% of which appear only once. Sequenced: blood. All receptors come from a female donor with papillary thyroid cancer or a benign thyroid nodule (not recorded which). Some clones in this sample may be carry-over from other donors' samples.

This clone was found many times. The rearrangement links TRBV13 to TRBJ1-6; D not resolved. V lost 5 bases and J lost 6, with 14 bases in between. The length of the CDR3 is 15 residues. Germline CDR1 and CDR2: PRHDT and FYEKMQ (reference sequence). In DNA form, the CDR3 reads TGTGCCAGCAGCGCCAAAGTGGGCCTTAATTCACCCCTCCACTTT. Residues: CASSAKVGLNSPLHF.

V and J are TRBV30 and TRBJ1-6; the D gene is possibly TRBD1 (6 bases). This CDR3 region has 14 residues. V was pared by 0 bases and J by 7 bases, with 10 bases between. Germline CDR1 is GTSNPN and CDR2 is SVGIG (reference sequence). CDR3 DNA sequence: TGTGCCTGGAGTGTTGGGCAGGGGAATTCACCCCTCCACTTT. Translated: CAWSVGQGNSPLHF.

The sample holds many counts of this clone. CDR3 bases: TGTGCCAGCAGCGTGGACAGGGCAGGCGAGCAGTACTTC. Protein sequence: CASSVDRAGEQYF. The chain couples TRBV9 to TRBJ2-7; 8 bases fit TRBD1. V trimming: 2 bases; J trimming: 6 bases; junction bases outside the gene matches: 4. This CDR3 is built from 13 residues. Germline V gene data show CDR1 as SGDLS and CDR2 as YYNGEE.

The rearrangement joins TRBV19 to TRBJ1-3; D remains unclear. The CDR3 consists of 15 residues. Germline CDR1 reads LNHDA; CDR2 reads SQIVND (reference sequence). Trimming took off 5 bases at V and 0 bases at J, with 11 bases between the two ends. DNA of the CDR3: TGTGCCAGTAGTTTCTCACAGAGCTCTGGAAACACCATATATTTT. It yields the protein CASSFSQSSGNTIYF.

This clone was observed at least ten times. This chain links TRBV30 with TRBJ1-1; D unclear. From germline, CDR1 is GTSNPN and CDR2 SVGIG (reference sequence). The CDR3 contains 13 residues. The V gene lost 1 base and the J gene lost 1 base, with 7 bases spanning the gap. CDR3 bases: TGTGCCTGGAGTGCGGCTGGGAACACTGAAGCTTTCTTT. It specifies CAWSAAGNTEAFF.

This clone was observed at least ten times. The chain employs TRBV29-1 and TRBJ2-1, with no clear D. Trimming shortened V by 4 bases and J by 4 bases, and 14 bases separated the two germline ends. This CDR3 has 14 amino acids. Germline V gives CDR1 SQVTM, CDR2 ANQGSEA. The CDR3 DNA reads TGCAGCGTTGGGTCCTCAGTGGCTTACAATGAGCAGTTCTTC. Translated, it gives CSVGSSVAYNEQFF.

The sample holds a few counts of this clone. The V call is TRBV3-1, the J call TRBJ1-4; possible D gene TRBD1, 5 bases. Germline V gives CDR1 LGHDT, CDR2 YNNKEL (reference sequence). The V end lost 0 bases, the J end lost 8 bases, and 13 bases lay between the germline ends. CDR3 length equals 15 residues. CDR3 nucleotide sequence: TGTGCCAGCAGCCAAGATCCGGGGGGGAAGGAAAAACTGTTTTTT. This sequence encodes CASSQDPGGKEKLFF.

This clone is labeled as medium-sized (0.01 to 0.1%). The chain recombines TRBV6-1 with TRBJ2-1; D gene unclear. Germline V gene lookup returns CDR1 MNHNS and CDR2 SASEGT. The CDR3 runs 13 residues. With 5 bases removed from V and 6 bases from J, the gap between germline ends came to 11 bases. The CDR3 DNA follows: TGTGCCAGCAGTCGAACCTCGGGCAATGAGCAGTTCTTC. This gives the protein CASSRTSGNEQFF.

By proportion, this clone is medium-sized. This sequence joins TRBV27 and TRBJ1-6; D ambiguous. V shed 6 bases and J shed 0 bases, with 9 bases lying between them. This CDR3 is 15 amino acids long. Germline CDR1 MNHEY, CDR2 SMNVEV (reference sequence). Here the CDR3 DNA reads TGTGCCAGCAGGGGTTCGAGCTCCTATAATTCACCCCTCCACTTT. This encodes CASRGSSSYNSPLHF.

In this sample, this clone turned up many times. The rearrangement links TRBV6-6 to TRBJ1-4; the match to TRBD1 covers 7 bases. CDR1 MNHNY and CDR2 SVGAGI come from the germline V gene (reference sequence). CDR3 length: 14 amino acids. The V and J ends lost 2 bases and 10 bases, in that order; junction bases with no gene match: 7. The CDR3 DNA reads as TGTGCCAGCAGTTACATCGGCCAGGGGGGAAAACTGTTTTTT. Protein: CASSYIGQGGKLFF.

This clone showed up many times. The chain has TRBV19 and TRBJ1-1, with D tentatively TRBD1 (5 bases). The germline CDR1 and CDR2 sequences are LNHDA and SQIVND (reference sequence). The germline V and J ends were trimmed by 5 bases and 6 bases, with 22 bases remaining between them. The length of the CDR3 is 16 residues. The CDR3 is CASSPSGGNPGAEAFF. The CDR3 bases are TGTGCCAGTAGTCCGTCGGGGGGAAACCCGGGGGCTGAAGCTTTCTTT.

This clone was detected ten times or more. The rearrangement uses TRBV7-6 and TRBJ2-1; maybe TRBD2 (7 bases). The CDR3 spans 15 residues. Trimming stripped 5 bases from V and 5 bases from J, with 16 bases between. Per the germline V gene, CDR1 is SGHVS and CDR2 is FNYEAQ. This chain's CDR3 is CASSLLADRNNEQFF. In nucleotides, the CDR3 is TGTGCCAGCAGCCTCCTAGCGGACAGAAACAATGAGCAGTTCTTC.

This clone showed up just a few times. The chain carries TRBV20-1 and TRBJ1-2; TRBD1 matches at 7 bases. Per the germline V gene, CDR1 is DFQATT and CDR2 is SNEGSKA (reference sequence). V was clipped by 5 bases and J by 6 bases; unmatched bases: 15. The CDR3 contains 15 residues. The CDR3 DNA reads TGCAGTGCTCCCTCTAGGACAGGATATGTCGATGGCTACACCTTC. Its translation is CSAPSRTGYVDGYTF.

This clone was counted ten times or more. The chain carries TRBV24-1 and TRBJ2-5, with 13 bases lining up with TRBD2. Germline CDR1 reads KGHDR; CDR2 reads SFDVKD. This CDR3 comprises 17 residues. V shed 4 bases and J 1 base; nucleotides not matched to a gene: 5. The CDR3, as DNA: TGTGCCACCAGTGACTCCGGGACTAGCGGGATCCAAGAGACCCAGTACTTC. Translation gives CATSDSGTSGIQETQYF.

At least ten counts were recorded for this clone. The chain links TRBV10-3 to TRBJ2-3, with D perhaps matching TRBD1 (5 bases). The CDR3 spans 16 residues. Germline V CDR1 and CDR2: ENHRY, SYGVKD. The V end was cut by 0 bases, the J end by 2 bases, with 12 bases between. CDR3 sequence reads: CAISESSGSFTDTQYF. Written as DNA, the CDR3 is TGTGCCATCAGTGAGTCGTCAGGGTCCTTCACAGATACGCAGTATTTT.